Here is one TCR beta chain with its context. Its antigen is currently unknown. The sample comes from a study of spatial heterogeneity in lung cancer. TCRdb reprocessed the 5' RACE reads with MiXCR, giving one entry per CDR3 protein. The table has about 27,000 distinct CDR3 sequences, approximately 6.9% seen once. Study-level findings and limits: Tumoral mutation counts were tracked by counts of expanded intratumoral alpha and beta TCRs.

The germline V gene has CDR1 MNHEY and CDR2 SVGAGI. V was pared by 5 bases and J by 2 bases, with 6 bases between. The length of the CDR3 is 12 residues. Time point described: sample taken at primary tumor resection. J is TRBJ2-5 and V is TRBV6-5; D unresolved. The sequence derives from a male donor with early-stage non-small cell lung cancer. Sequenced material: lung tumor tissue, taken at surgery. The CDR3 DNA sequence: TGTGCCAGCAGTAACAGTCAAGAGACCCAGTACTTC. Translated: CASSNSQETQYF.